These 28 T cell receptor beta chains originate from one sample sequenced in a study of identical twins. In TCRdb, the 5' RACE reads were re-called with MiXCR into one record per CDR3 protein. The table shows roughly 750,000 distinct CDR3 sequences, with around 20% occurring only once. This sample was also put to use in a study of T cells expressing NK-cell markers.

The sequencing sample was made of PBMCs. Receptors originate from a woman aged 18-30 years in good health.

This clonotype was counted a few times. This rearrangement joins TRBV27 to TRBJ2-7, with D perhaps being TRBD1 or TRBD2 (5 bases each). Germline V gives CDR1 MNHEY, CDR2 SMNVEV (reference sequence). V lost 7 bases and J 6 bases, leaving 31 bases between the germline ends. The CDR3 spans 18 residues. DNA of the CDR3: TGTGCCAGCACCCTAAGAGGGCCTACAGGCAGGGCGGGTGGCGAGCAGTACTTC. It codes for CASTLRGPTGRAGGEQYF.

This clonotype has ten or more counts. V is TRBV29-1 and J is TRBJ2-1; TRBD2 is a possible D gene (5 bases). CDR1 is SQVTM and CDR2 is ANQGSEA in the germline V gene. V gave up 3 bases and J gave up 9 bases, with 18 bases separating them. The CDR3 is made up of 14 amino acids. CDR3 loop: CSVDPKGATAEQFF. As DNA, the CDR3 is TGCAGCGTTGATCCCAAGGGAGCTACAGCTGAGCAGTTCTTC.

This clonotype has just a few counts. The rearrangement links TRBV2 to TRBJ2-7, with D unresolved. The length of the CDR3 is 16 residues. Germline-derived CDR1 and CDR2 are SNHLY and FYNNEI. V lost 1 base and J lost 2, with 15 bases in between. This chain's CDR3 is CASSEEVPDRAYEQYF. The CDR3 DNA follows: TGTGCCAGCAGTGAAGAGGTGCCCGATCGGGCCTACGAGCAGTACTTC.

The rearrangement uses TRBV2 and TRBJ2-1, with TRBD1 matching over 7 bases. The CDR3 runs to 14 residues. Germline trimming cut 7 bases from V and 4 bases from J; bases unmatched to any gene: 7. CDR1 is SNHLY, CDR2 FYNNEI, per germline. The CDR3 is CASIRQGYYNEQFF. CDR3 coding DNA: TGTGCCAGCATCAGACAGGGTTATTACAATGAGCAGTTCTTC.

This clonotype was counted a few times. The chain uses TRBV6-2 or TRBV6-3 and TRBJ1-5; no clear D gene. The CDR3 has 15 residues. Germline values: CDR1 MNHEY, CDR2 SVGEGT. V lost 2 bases to trimming and J lost 3 bases, with 11 bases between them. The CDR3 here is CASSYGREDNQPQHF. The CDR3 region has the DNA TGTGCCAGCAGTTACGGAAGAGAGGACAATCAGCCCCAGCATTTT.

The J gene is TRBJ1-4, the V gene TRBV4-3; D might be TRBD1 (5 bases). Trimming removed 8 bases at V and 11 bases at J, with 18 bases between. The CDR3 runs to 13 residues. The germline gives CDR1 LGHNA, CDR2 YSLEER. CDR3 in DNA: TGCGCCAGCGGGACCGGGGCTAGGGAGAAACTGTTTTTT. Residues: CASGTGAREKLFF.

CDR3 coding DNA: TGTGCCAGCAGCTGGGCCCCGGGACAGCTGAACACTGAAGCTTTCTTT. Translated: CASSWAPGQLNTEAFF. This chain uses TRBV7-9 with TRBJ1-1, with 7 bases lining up with TRBD1. There are 16 residues in the CDR3. The V gene end was trimmed by 4 bases and the J gene end by 0 bases; junction bases not matched to a gene: 8. CDR1 is SEHNR and CDR2 is FQNEAQ in the germline V gene (reference sequence).

Regarding this clonotype: Germline and junction disagree at one end, which may indicate a read error. V gene TRBV13 combines with J gene TRBJ2-1; perhaps TRBD2 as D (6 bases). Germline-derived CDR1 and CDR2 are PRHDT and FYEKMQ (reference sequence). CDR3 length equals 14 residues. Here the CDR3 DNA reads TGTTCCAGCAGCCAGAGGGAGGCCGACAATGAGCAGTTCTTC. Translated, it gives CSSSQREADNEQFF.

The chain carries TRBV5-5 and TRBJ1-4; no firm D call. The CDR3 loop spans 13 amino acids. Germline V lookup: CDR1 SGHKS, CDR2 YYEKEE (reference sequence). The ends were cut back, 1 base at V and 5 bases at J, with 6 bases in the middle. The CDR3 region has the DNA TGTGCCAGCAGCTTGACACCGAATGAAAAACTGTTTTTT. This encodes CASSLTPNEKLFF. Together with reference TRBV5-5 and TRBJ1-4, the CDR3 gives the full variable domain: DAGVTQSPTHLIKTRGQQVTLRCSPISGHKSVSWYQQVLGQGPQFIFQYYEKEERGRGNFPDRFSARQFPNYSSELNVNALLLGDSALYLCASSLTPNEKLFFGSGTQLSVL.

This clonotype was observed a handful of times. CDR3 DNA sequence: TGTGCCAGCACCGAAAAAGAAGGGACTAGCTGGTTGGGGGAGCTGTTTTTT. Protein: CASTEKEGTSWLGELFF. The chain couples TRBV12-3 or TRBV12-4 to TRBJ2-2, with TRBD2 matching over 9 bases. CDR3 length equals 17 residues. The ends lost 7 bases at V and 8 bases at J; junction bases unmatched: 17.

The gene calls are TRBV11-3 and TRBJ2-1; 10 bases map to TRBD1. Germline V gives CDR1 SGHNT, CDR2 YENEEA. There are 15 residues in the CDR3. The V and J ends lost 5 bases and 6 bases, in that order; junction bases with no gene match: 7. CDR3 bases: TGTGCCAGCAGCCAGGGACAGGGGCATTCCAATGAGCAGTTCTTC. It translates to CASSQGQGHSNEQFF.

This clonotype was seen a few times. The chain combines TRBV4-2 with TRBJ2-1; D ambiguous. Germline V CDR1 and CDR2: LGHNA, YNFKEQ. This CDR3 is built from 15 residues. Trimming took off 4 bases at V and 0 bases at J, with 10 bases between the two ends. For the CDR3, the DNA is TGTGCCAGCAGCCCCGGACCCGACTCCTACAATGAGCAGTTCTTC. As protein: CASSPGPDSYNEQFF.

V and J are TRBV5-1 and TRBJ2-1, with TRBD2 identical over 11 bases. The germline gives CDR1 SGHRS, CDR2 YFSETQ. V dropped 4 bases and J dropped 8; count of bases not matched to a gene: 8. This CDR3 has 15 amino acids. As DNA, the CDR3 is TGCGCCAGCAGCCCCCGACTAGCGGGGAGCTATGAGCAGTTCTTC. Residues: CASSPRLAGSYEQFF.

This rearrangement joins TRBV7-3 to TRBJ1-5; TRBD1 might be the D (5 bases). The ends were cut back, 1 base at V and 4 bases at J, with 11 bases in the middle. CDR3 length: 15 amino acids. The germline CDR1 and CDR2 sequences are SGHTA and FQGTGA. The CDR3 bases are TGTGCCAGCAGCTTAATCGCGGGGGGAAATCAGCCCCAGCATTTT. Translating it yields CASSLIAGGNQPQHF.

CDR3 in DNA: TGCAGTGCTCGTGAAGGACGGGCGAGCTCTGGAAACACCATATATTTT. Translation: CSAREGRASSGNTIYF. The chain combines TRBV20-1 with TRBJ1-3; D remains unclear. Trimming removed 5 bases from V and 0 bases from J, with 17 bases in between. The V gene's germline CDR1 is DFQATT and CDR2 SNEGSKA (reference sequence). There are 16 residues in the CDR3.

The J gene is TRBJ2-3, the V gene TRBV7-6; D not certain. This CDR3 region has 14 residues. Trimming pared 3 bases from V and 2 bases from J, leaving 9 bases between. Looked up from germline, CDR1 is SGHVS and CDR2 is FNYEAQ. The CDR3 nucleotides are TGTGCCAGCAGCTTGTCCCCGTACACAGATACGCAGTATTTT. Residues: CASSLSPYTDTQYF.

The chain carries TRBV6-1 and TRBJ1-2; 7 nucleotides match TRBD1. The CDR3 runs to 12 residues. Germline V gene lookup returns CDR1 MNHNS and CDR2 SASEGT. The V and J ends lost 10 bases and 2 bases, in that order; junction bases with no gene match: 4. In nucleotides, the CDR3 is TGTGCCACCATGGACAGGAACTATGGCTACACCTTC. It codes for CATMDRNYGYTF.

The chain recombines TRBV27 with TRBJ1-1; D is possibly TRBD1 (6 bases). Trimming cost V 6 bases and J 0 bases, with 11 bases left between them. Germline V gene lookup returns CDR1 MNHEY and CDR2 SMNVEV (reference sequence). This CDR3 has 14 amino acids. The CDR3 is CASRYRALNTEAFF. CDR3 in DNA: TGTGCCAGCAGGTACAGGGCGCTGAACACTGAAGCTTTCTTT.

The rearrangement links TRBV20-1 to TRBJ2-7; TRBD1 is a possible D gene (7 bases). This CDR3 is 14 amino acids long. V dropped 3 bases and J dropped 3 bases, with 15 bases sitting between them. Germline V lookup: CDR1 DFQATT, CDR2 SNEGSKA (reference sequence). CDR3 sequence reads: CSAREQGGIYEQYF. The DNA for the CDR3 is TGCAGTGCTAGGGAGCAGGGGGGAATCTACGAGCAGTACTTC.

In its sample, this clonotype was seen many times. The V and J genes are TRBV20-1 and TRBJ2-1, with 10 bases lining up with TRBD2. The V segment lost 5 bases and the J segment 0 bases; nucleotides outside the gene matches: 4. The germline V gene encodes CDR1 DFQATT and CDR2 SNEGSKA (reference sequence). The CDR3 covers 15 residues. The CDR3 DNA reads TGCAGTGCTGATAGCGGGAGGCCCTCCTACAATGAGCAGTTCTTC. This translates into CSADSGRPSYNEQFF.

There are a few counts of this clonotype. The chain is built from TRBV7-3 and TRBJ2-1, with 9 bases identical to TRBD1. The germline V gene has CDR1 SGHTA and CDR2 FQGTGA. The length of the CDR3 is 18 residues. V shed 2 bases, J shed 2 bases, and the junction held 10 bases outside the gene matches. The DNA for the CDR3 is TGTGCCAGCAGCTTATTGGGACAGGGTACGGGGCCCTACAATGAGCAGTTCTTC. Protein sequence: CASSLLGQGTGPYNEQFF.

CDR3 residues: CASSFRGQGPYEQYF. CDR3 nucleotides: TGTGCCAGCAGTTTTAGGGGACAGGGGCCGTACGAGCAGTACTTC. The chain carries TRBV12-3 or TRBV12-4 and TRBJ2-7; 10 nucleotides align to TRBD1. The CDR3 runs to 15 residues. J lost 4 bases, V lost 3 bases, and 6 bases had no gene match.

Relative to its sample, this clonotype is medium-sized. The J gene is TRBJ2-7, the V gene TRBV20-1; 11 bases map to TRBD2. Germline CDR1 and CDR2: DFQATT and SNEGSKA (reference sequence). V shed 1 base, J shed 0 bases, and the junction held 5 bases outside the gene matches. The CDR3 runs 16 residues. The CDR3 spells CSARGGTSGFSYEQYF. In nucleotides, the CDR3 is TGCAGTGCTAGAGGAGGGACTAGCGGTTTCTCCTACGAGCAGTACTTC.

The sample holds one count of this clonotype. The chain employs TRBV12-3 or TRBV12-4 and TRBJ2-7, with D uncertain. V gave up 6 bases and J gave up 2 bases, with 8 bases separating them. There are 12 residues in the CDR3. The CDR3 region is CASRQTAYEQYF. DNA for the CDR3: TGTGCCAGCAGACAGACTGCCTACGAGCAGTACTTC.

In its sample, this clonotype was seen many times. The chain joins TRBV10-3 to TRBJ2-1; D may be TRBD1 (5 bases). V was pared by 4 bases and J by 6 bases, with 10 bases between. Germline V CDR1 and CDR2: ENHRY, SYGVKD. This CDR3 spans 13 amino acids. CDR3 nucleotides: TGTGCCATCAGTGGGCTTAGGGGCAATGAGCAGTTCTTC. This codes for CAISGLRGNEQFF.

This clonotype was observed many times. The V gene is TRBV20-1, the J gene TRBJ2-6; a weak D match, TRBD1 (6 bases). The V end was cut by 6 bases, the J end by 1 base, with 19 bases between. This CDR3 contains 17 residues. CDR1 is DFQATT and CDR2 is SNEGSKA in the germline V gene (reference sequence). In nucleotides, the CDR3 is TGCAGTGCCGTTCACGGGACACCAGTTTCTGGGGCCAACGTCCTGACTTTC. It encodes CSAVHGTPVSGANVLTF.

This clonotype has only a few counts. The V gene is TRBV27, the J gene TRBJ2-3; D is possibly TRBD2 (5 bases). The germline V and J ends were trimmed by 6 bases and 5 bases, with 18 bases remaining between them. The CDR3 consists of 15 residues. CDR1 is MNHEY, CDR2 SMNVEV, per germline (reference sequence). CDR3 residues: CASRDRGREGDTQYF. In nucleotides, the CDR3 is TGTGCCAGCAGAGATCGAGGGAGAGAAGGAGATACGCAGTATTTT.

This clonotype was seen more than once but under ten times. The chain combines TRBV30 with TRBJ1-2; perhaps TRBD1 as D (6 bases). This CDR3 has 13 amino acids. Germline CDR1 reads GTSNPN; CDR2 reads SVGIG (reference sequence). V shed 0 bases and J shed 8 bases, with 13 bases lying between them. The CDR3 coding sequence is TGTGCCTGGAGTGTTAGGGGGGCGCAGGGCTACACCTTC. Translating it yields CAWSVRGAQGYTF.